This is a list of T cell receptor beta chains from one sample in a study of neurological immune-mediated disorders. TCRdb passed the 5' RACE reads through MiXCR, listing each CDR3 protein once. The table has about 62,000 distinct CDR3 sequences, about 4% seen once; the top ten hold more than 2%. Sample: PBMCs. These receptor sequences come from a woman aged 45-60 years with multiple sclerosis. CDR3s include the opening cysteine and the closing phenylalanine or tryptophan. The D gene is left open where the match is weak. Each size is once, few, many or a size class.

.	many	TRBV20-1	TRBJ1-2	TGCAGTGCCATTACGACAGGATGGGGAAATTATGGCTACACCTTC	CSAITTGWGNYGYTF
.	many	TRBV6-6	TRBJ2-2	TGTGCCAGCAGTTACTACACCGGGGAGCTGTTTTTT	CASSYYTGELFF
.	many	TRBV9	TRBJ1-1	TGTGCCAGCACCCAAGCTCCTACAGGGAGGACTGAAGCTTTCTTT	CASTQAPTGRTEAFF
.	many	TRBV20-1	TRBJ1-5	TGCAGTGCTAGTTTAGGGTCCAATCAGCCCCAGCATTTT	CSASLGSNQPQHF
.	many	TRBV5-1	TRBJ1-5	TGCGCCAGCAGCTTCGAAGTGGGACAGCCCCAGCATTTT	CASSFEVGQPQHF
TRBD1	many	TRBV7-6	TRBJ2-7	TGTGCCAGCAGCGCTGACAGGGGGCCGTACGAGCAGTACTTC	CASSADRGPYEQYF
.	medium-sized	TRBV29-1	TRBJ2-5	TGCAGCGCCCAGTTTGGGGGACAAGAGACCCAGTACTTC	CSAQFGGQETQYF
TRBD2	many	TRBV9	TRBJ2-3	TGTGCCAGCAGCGCCACGGGACTAGCGGGAGGTTCTAGCACAGATACGCAGTATTTT	CASSATGLAGGSSTDTQYF
.	many	TRBV30	TRBJ1-1	TGTGCCTGGAGTAGGAGGTCTGAAGCTTTCTTT	CAWSRRSEAFF
TRBD1	many	TRBV20-1	TRBJ2-7	TGCAGTGCTAGACGGACAGGGGAACCTTACGAGCAGTACTTC	CSARRTGEPYEQYF
.	many	TRBV7-8	TRBJ2-2	TGTGCCAGCAGCTTAGGTTTAGTGACCGGGGAGCTGTTTTTT	CASSLGLVTGELFF